The entry below gives a single T cell receptor beta chain sequence along with its context. The antigen is undetermined. Arm-PCR of CDR3 regions and iRepertoire HTBI primers were the basis on which TCR beta libraries were built. As processed by the authors: Gene usage covered 62 TRBV and 13 to 15 TRBJ segments. TCRdb re-called the multiplex PCR reads with MiXCR, one entry per CDR3 protein. TCRdb, not the authors, supplied the V and J calls. The table lists 350,000 to 500,000 distinct CDR3 sequences, around 20% of them singletons, with roughly an eighth in the top ten. Time point reported: persistent/refractory GD, antithyroid drugs over 5 years with positive TRAb. PBMC RNA served as the TCR library source. The sample belongs to a study of regulatory T cells in long-lasting Graves disease. Trimming removed 6 bases from V and 1 base from J, with 21 bases in between. This CDR3 spans 17 amino acids. Germline loops: CDR1 DFQATT, CDR2 SNEGSKA (reference sequence).

Study-wide findings and caveats: The study found persistent patients shared more public clonotypes (roughly 2,600) than new patients (966).

This TCR was recovered from a female donor with Graves disease. The V call is TRBV20-1, the J call TRBJ2-2; TRBD1 is a possible D gene (6 bases). Specimen: peripheral blood mononuclear cells (PBMCs), collected when the disease was refractory, from a patient treated with antithyroid drugs. The CDR3 region has the DNA TGCAGTGCCACAGGACAGAACGAGCTTGGGAACACCGGGGAGCTGTTTTTT. The encoded protein is CSATGQNELGNTGELFF.